These 18 T cell receptor beta chains originate from one sample sequenced in a study of blood T cell repertoires in COVID-19. The protocol was immunoSEQ multiplex PCR, while the TCRdb copy is restricted to in-frame clones and leaves out a portion. The table shows 70,000 to 75,000 clones, with about 92% occurring only once. The sequenced sample consisted of peripheral blood. The receptor set was obtained from a human donor in a cohort sampled during active COVID-19.

Here the CDR3 DNA reads TGTGCCTGGGGATTTTCGGGACAGGGACATGGACAGTACTTC. The encoded protein is CAWGFSGQGHGQYF. The chain recombines TRBV30 with TRBJ2-7; 9 bases match TRBD1. The length of the CDR3 is 14 residues. Germline V gene lookup returns CDR1 GTSNPN and CDR2 SVGIG (reference sequence). J gave up 10 bases and V 5 bases, and 15 bases lay outside the gene matches.

V is TRBV7-9 and J is TRBJ2-2; possible D gene TRBD1, 6 bases. This CDR3 comprises 17 residues. Trimming stripped 2 bases from V and 2 bases from J, with 15 bases between. CDR1 and CDR2 from the germline V gene are SEHNR and FQNEAQ (reference sequence). The CDR3 reads CASSLSADRLNTGELFF. The CDR3 DNA sequence: TGTGCCAGCAGCTTATCGGCTGACAGGCTTAACACCGGGGAGCTGTTTTTT.

The chain carries TRBV5-4 and TRBJ2-5, with TRBD1 as a possible D gene (5 bases). Germline assignment: CDR1 SGHNT and CDR2 YYREEE (reference sequence). The length of the CDR3 is 14 residues. The V gene lost 0 bases and the J gene lost 0 bases, with 6 bases spanning the gap. CDR3 bases: TGTGCCAGCAGCTTGGAACAGGACCAAGAGACCCAGTACTTC. Translation gives CASSLEQDQETQYF.

The chain links TRBV6-6 to TRBJ2-7, with 13 bases aligning to TRBD2. Germline V gene sequence: CDR1 MNHNY, CDR2 SVGAGI (reference sequence). V lost 6 bases to trimming and J lost 1 base; unmatched junction nucleotides: 0. This CDR3 is built from 14 residues. In nucleotides, the CDR3 is TGTGCCAGCAGGGGACTAGCGGGATCCTACGAGCAGTACTTC. This gives the protein CASRGLAGSYEQYF.

The chain employs TRBV27 and TRBJ1-1, with TRBD1 as a possible D gene (6 bases). This CDR3 is 15 amino acids long. V lost 0 bases, J lost 4 bases, and 12 bases lay in between. Germline CDR1 is MNHEY and CDR2 is SMNVEV (reference sequence). CDR3 in amino acids: CASSLSVGGRTEAFF. The CDR3 DNA reads TGTGCCAGCAGTTTATCGGTTGGGGGCCGCACTGAAGCTTTCTTT.

The genes are TRBV18 and TRBJ2-3, with 11 bases fitting TRBD2. Trimming took 3 bases from V and 4 from J; bases not matched to a gene: 3. CDR1 KGHSH and CDR2 LQKENI come from the germline V gene. The CDR3 sequence is 15 residues long. The CDR3 is CASSPGSGRADTQYF. CDR3 nucleotide sequence: TGTGCCAGCTCACCTGGTAGCGGGAGGGCAGATACGCAGTATTTT. Full variable domain (remainder filled in from reference TRBV18 and TRBJ2-3): NAGVMQNPRHLVRRRGQEARLRCSPMKGHSHVYWYRQLPEEGLKFMVYLQKENIIDESGMPKERFSAEFPKEGPSILRIQQVVRGDSAAYFCASSPGSGRADTQYFGPGTRLTVL.

The rearrangement uses TRBV28 and TRBJ2-5; weak D call: TRBD1 (5 bases). Trimming took 5 bases from V and 2 from J, leaving 15 bases between them. The CDR3 covers 15 residues. The germline V gene encodes CDR1 MDHEN and CDR2 SYDVKM. The CDR3 spells CASSDSPTSQETQYF. Written as DNA, the CDR3 is TGTGCCAGCAGTGACAGTCCCACATCACAAGAGACCCAGTACTTC.

The chain has TRBV12-5 and TRBJ2-5, with TRBD2 matching 7 bases. V was clipped by 7 bases and J by 7 bases; unmatched bases: 9. CDR1 LGHNT and CDR2 FRNRAP come from the germline V gene. The CDR3 length is 13 residues. The CDR3 loop is CASAQVGGVTQYF. In DNA form, the CDR3 reads TGTGCTAGTGCCCAGGTGGGGGGGGTGACCCAGTACTTC.

This chain joins TRBV27 and TRBJ1-6; D not certain. This CDR3 comprises 13 residues. Trimming left V 4 bases short and J 8 bases short, with 9 bases between. Germline CDR1 is MNHEY and CDR2 is SMNVEV (reference sequence). DNA for the CDR3: TGTGCCAGCAGTTCGAGAGACTATTCACCCCTCCACTTT. Encoded protein: CASSSRDYSPLHF.

A remark on this clone: Other DNA sequences in this specimen translate into the identical CDR3. The J gene is TRBJ2-1, the V gene TRBV19, with D tentatively TRBD2 (5 bases). The CDR3 contains 18 residues. CDR1 is LNHDA and CDR2 is SQIVND in the germline V gene (reference sequence). V lost 0 bases to trimming and J lost 5 bases, with 20 bases between them. CDR3 region: CASSIDPILEIYNNEQFF. The CDR3 coding sequence is TGTGCCAGTAGTATAGATCCGATACTAGAGATTTATAACAATGAGCAGTTCTTC. The full variable domain, its missing parts supplied by reference TRBV19 and TRBJ2-1, is DGGITQSPKYLFRKEGQNVTLSCEQNLNHDAMYWYRQDPGQGLRLIYYSQIVNDFQKGDIAEGYSVSREKKESFPLTVTSAQKNPTAFYLCASSIDPILEIYNNEQFFGPGTRLTVL.

V gene TRBV2 combines with J gene TRBJ1-6, with 8 bases fitting TRBD1. This CDR3 region has 14 residues. Germline V gene data show CDR1 as SNHLY and CDR2 as FYNNEI. V gave up 3 bases and J gave up 9 bases; unmatched junction bases: 4. CDR3 bases: TGTGCCAGCAGTGAGACAGGGGCAGGTTCACCCCTCCACTTT. Protein product: CASSETGAGSPLHF.

The chain joins TRBV7-9 to TRBJ2-7; TRBD2 might be the D (6 bases). The CDR3 is 14 amino acids. Germline V gives CDR1 SEHNR, CDR2 FQNEAQ (reference sequence). V was trimmed by 5 bases and J by 3 bases, leaving 14 bases between them. CDR3 sequence: CASSLAGMSYEQYF. DNA for the CDR3: TGTGCCAGCAGCCTCGCGGGGATGAGCTACGAGCAGTACTTC.

The chain links TRBV14 to TRBJ2-1, with TRBD2 as a possible D gene (5 bases). CDR3 length: 14 amino acids. Germline V gene lookup returns CDR1 SGHDN and CDR2 FVKESK. Trimming cost V 0 bases and J 8 bases, with 11 bases left between them. CDR3 in amino acids: CASSQDLAMYEQFF. DNA of the CDR3: TGTGCCAGCAGCCAAGATTTAGCGATGTATGAGCAGTTCTTC.

This chain links TRBV7-3 with TRBJ2-1, with 13 bases that match TRBD2. V was clipped by 5 bases and J by 0 bases; unmatched bases: 1. Looked up from germline, CDR1 is SGHTA and CDR2 is FQGTGA. The CDR3 totals 16 residues. The CDR3 bases are TGTGCCAGCAGCCGGACTAGCGGGAGCTCCTACAATGAGCAGTTCTTC. It yields the protein CASSRTSGSSYNEQFF.

The chain joins TRBV7-8 to TRBJ2-3, with 8 nucleotides matching TRBD2. The trim removed 5 bases at V and 11 bases at J, leaving 12 bases unmatched. Germline CDR1 is SGHVS and CDR2 is FQNEAQ. This CDR3 contains 14 residues. CDR3 coding DNA: TGTGCCAGCAGCCCCGGGGGCTCTCGGGGGGGGCAGTATTTT. This encodes CASSPGGSRGGQYF.

The chain recombines TRBV29-1 with TRBJ2-1, with a weak D call TRBD2 (5 bases). This CDR3 spans 14 amino acids. Germline CDR1 and CDR2: SQVTM and ANQGSEA. The V end was cut by 7 bases, the J end by 6 bases, with 19 bases between. The CDR3 is CSAEKGRGGNEQFF. The DNA for the CDR3 is TGCAGCGCCGAGAAAGGGCGCGGAGGCAATGAGCAGTTCTTC.

The chain's CDR3 is CATSDPLGLAGDTDTQYF. CDR3 DNA: TGTGCCACCAGTGATCCGCTAGGACTAGCGGGAGACACAGATACGCAGTATTTT. The chain carries TRBV24-1 and TRBJ2-3; 13 nucleotides line up with TRBD2. Germline CDR1 KGHDR, CDR2 SFDVKD. V dropped 3 bases and J dropped 2; count of bases not matched to a gene: 7. The CDR3 spans 18 residues.

The chain combines TRBV30 with TRBJ1-2; D not resolved. The length of the CDR3 is 11 residues. The V gene's germline CDR1 is GTSNPN and CDR2 SVGIG (reference sequence). The V end was cut by 0 bases, the J end by 8 bases, with 7 bases between. In DNA form, the CDR3 reads TGTGCCTGGAGTGTACACCAGGGCTACACCTTC. It yields the protein CAWSVHQGYTF.